The text below deals with one T cell receptor (beta chain). There is no known antigen for this receptor. No qualities accompany the bases; no much larger clone lies one base away. This entry is derived from a study of vaccination and CD4 T cells after COVID-19 (dated 2022 in TCRdb). Broadly, across the study: Convalescent patients had a positive SARS-CoV-2 result on nasal swab PCR, and of these patients, several had mild disease and one had severe disease. Six males and four females were included in the convalescent cohort, with two Hispanic individuals, seven Caucasians, two Asians and one multiracial person represented. Participants got two doses of the Pfizer-BioNTech BNT162b2 vaccine (n=8) or two doses of the Moderna mRNA-1273 vaccine (n=2). Post-COVID blood samples from convalescent patients were collected a median of roughly 100 days after diagnosis, with a range of 35 to 161 days. Post-vaccine blood samples were taken a median of about 70 days after the second vaccine dose, with a range of roughly 13 to 250 days. For stimulating the cultures, overlapping spike peptide pools were used, derived from SARS-CoV-2 as well as from the common cold coronaviruses HCoV-NL63, HCoV-OC43 and HCoV-229E. As controls, cultures received a CEFX viral epitope pool (the positive control), an HIV-1 Nef peptide pool (the negative control), or no peptide at all. In 10 COVID-19 convalescent patients and several infection-naive healthy vaccine recipients, the spike-specific CD4+ TCR repertoire before mRNA vaccination was compared with the repertoire after mRNA vaccination. Overall study results and their limits: Nearly all vaccine-specific clones in convalescent patients (304 of 307) were mono-reactive for SARS-CoV-2 spike rather than cross-reactive with common cold coronaviruses. In convalescent patients, a median 86.3% of post-vaccine SARS-CoV-2-reactive clones were detected only after vaccination, and vaccine-specific priming was suggested by this finding. The number of convalescent patients in the study was relatively small, and the study did not examine early timepoints following natural infection. Although the median number of SARS-CoV-2-reactive clonotypes went up from more than 20 after infection to 38 after vaccination, the increase was not significant.

Library preparation was by PCR. TCR sequencing of DNA from cultured CD4+ T cells used the Oncomine TCR Beta short-read assay at the Johns Hopkins FTIC core. Genomic DNA was extracted from the cultured CD4+ T cells with the QIAamp micro DNA kit. Oncomine TCR Beta libraries from cultured CD4+ T cells were pooled using unique dual indexes and sequenced on an Illumina iSeq 100. The study's processing was this. Non-productive sequences were removed, and CDR3s not starting with C, not ending with F or W, or shorter than 7 amino acids were discarded. The MANAFEST web application was used to identify antigen-specific clonotypes by comparing peptide-stimulated wells against reference wells and other culture wells. To be called positive, a clone needed an FDR below 0.05, an odds ratio above 5, and a productive frequency above 0.1% in at least two of three replicate wells. Cross-reactive clonotypes were defined as significantly expanded in both SARS-CoV-2 spike wells and at least one common cold coronavirus spike condition. Using R version 3.6.1, CDR3 homology was evaluated through Levenshtein distances (stringdist) along with unrooted phylogenetic trees (ape). Using fastp at Q25 and MiXCR, TCRdb reprocessed the public reads and kept productive beta chains. Every CDR3 protein is listed once, alongside the most common genes and DNA of its rows. The V and J calls were determined by TCRdb, not by the authors. A total of 9,000 to 10,000 distinct CDR3 sequences appear in this sample, around three fifths of them only once. 20% to 30% of the sample lies in the top ten.

What the treatment or condition label conveys for this sample: approximately 9-day PBMC culture with coronavirus spike peptide pools or control peptides (ViraFEST assay). The ViraFEST assay was used in the study, in which antigen-specific T cells were expanded with peptide pools and expanded clonotypes were subsequently identified by TCR sequencing. Positive SARS-CoV-2 PCR tests in the convalescent patients dated from March to December 2020, before Alpha, Beta and Delta variants emerged in the United States. Each well held around 2 million PBMCs cultured in IMDM containing roughly 5.4% human AB serum and approximately 9.4 IU/ml IL-2, with 8.5 to 10 ug/ml peptide pools added. On days 3 and 7, half of the culture medium was replaced with fresh IL-2-containing medium. After approximately 11 days of culture, CD4+ T cells were isolated by negative selection with the EasySep CD4+ T cell isolation kit. PBMCs were separated from whole blood using Ficoll-Paque Plus gradient centrifugation and then either used fresh or cryopreserved at -140C. In general, triplicate wells were set up for every culture condition.

CDR1 and CDR2 are read off the germline V gene (reference sequence) as LNHDA and SQIVND. The CDR3 sequence holds 18 residues, the cysteine and phenylalanine included. Kept here is only the CDR3 DNA, which spans 54 bases and is read in frame from base 1. V is reduced by 3 bases and J by 5 bases, leaving a spacing of 25 bases between them. This receptor was taken from a human donor who had recovered from COVID-19. Sequenced input: CD4+ T cells from blood, cultured in vitro. This chain joins TRBV19 to TRBJ1-2; the D gene identity is not certain. In nucleotides, the sequence is TGTGCCAGTAGTATGCCCGGGGTATTACGACCTCTCTCTTATGGCTACACCTTC. Translated, it gives CASSMPGVLRPLSYGYTF. The full variable domain, with segments outside the CDR3 supplied by the reference TRBV19 and TRBJ1-2 proteins, appears as DGGITQSPKYLFRKEGQNVTLSCEQNLNHDAMYWYRQDPGQGLRLIYYSQIVNDFQKGDIAEGYSVSREKKESFPLTVTSAQKNPTAFYLCASSMPGVLRPLSYGYTFGSGTRLTVV.